Presented here are 10 T cell receptor beta chains from one specimen sequenced in a study of human T cells and chemical hapten exposure. Via MiXCR, TCRdb re-called the RACE reads, giving one row per CDR3 protein. The sample consists of more than 70,000 distinct CDR3 sequences, under 13% of them appearing once. Time point specified: patch test 3, about 24 weeks after DPC sensitization. Sample treatment: therapeutic diphenylcyclopropenone sensitization with weekly scalp DPC. The specimen comprised whole blood, sampled in connection with sensitization to the hapten diphenylcyclopropenone (DPC). These receptors all stem from a woman aged 25 to 39 with alopecia areata. Some clones in this sample may be carry-over from other donors' samples.

This chain uses TRBV18 with TRBJ1-2; D is unclear. V was clipped by 3 bases and J by 4 bases, with 9 bases between them. CDR3 length: 13 amino acids. Germline V gene lookup returns CDR1 KGHSH and CDR2 LQKENI. The chain's CDR3 is CASSPLGGYGYTF. The CDR3 region has the DNA TGTGCCAGCTCACCCCTGGGCGGCTATGGCTACACCTTC.

This clonotype was seen only a few times. V is TRBV9 and J is TRBJ1-2; no clear D. This CDR3 is 13 amino acids long. Trimming took 1 base from V and 8 from J, leaving 12 bases between them. The V gene's germline CDR1 is SGDLS and CDR2 YYNGEE. The chain's CDR3 is CASSVSPGLGYTF. The CDR3, as DNA: TGTGCCAGCAGCGTATCACCGGGCCTCGGCTACACCTTC.

This clonotype was recorded many times. The chain links TRBV7-9 to TRBJ2-6; tentatively, D is TRBD2 (6 bases). The CDR3 contains 14 residues. Germline V lookup: CDR1 SEHNR, CDR2 FQNEAQ (reference sequence). V lost 8 bases to trimming and J lost 0 bases, with 8 bases between them. The DNA for the CDR3 is TGTGCCAGCTGGGGAGGCTCTGGGGCCAACGTCCTGACTTTC. It encodes CASWGGSGANVLTF.

This clonotype was detected ten times or more. The CDR3 protein is CASSQDRGEQFF. The CDR3 nucleotides read TGCGCCAGCAGCCAAGATAGGGGAGAGCAGTTCTTC. The chain carries TRBV4-3 and TRBJ2-1, with a tentative D call TRBD1 (5 bases). CDR1 and CDR2 (germline): LGHNA, YSLEER. CDR3 length: 12 residues. Between the trimmed V and J ends, which lost 0 bases and 10 bases, there was a span of 7 bases.

The table lists this clonotype with a few counts. The chain employs TRBV14 and TRBJ2-1; D gene ambiguous. The CDR3 extends over 15 amino acids. Trimming removed 1 base from V and 5 bases from J, with 12 bases in between. Germline CDR1 SGHDN, CDR2 FVKESK. In DNA, the CDR3 is TGTGCCAGCAGCCAAGTCTCACGGGTTAACAATGAGCAGTTCTTC. Its protein is CASSQVSRVNNEQFF. Full variable domain (rest looked up from reference TRBV14 and TRBJ2-1): EAGVTQFPSHSVIEKGQTVTLRCDPISGHDNLYWYRRVMGKEIKFLLHFVKESKQDESGMPNNRFLAERTGGTYSTLKVQPAELEDSGVYFCASSQVSRVNNEQFFGPGTRLTVL.

This clonotype was seen repeatedly, ten times or more. The V and J genes are TRBV7-9 and TRBJ2-5; D is unresolved. With 6 bases removed from V and 1 base from J, the gap between germline ends came to 6 bases. CDR1 is SEHNR, CDR2 FQNEAQ, per germline (reference sequence). This CDR3 is 12 amino acids long. For the CDR3, the DNA is TGTGCCAGCAGTCTGATCCAAGAGACCCAGTACTTC. Protein sequence: CASSLIQETQYF.

This chain connects TRBV29-1 to TRBJ2-2; 10 nucleotides agree with TRBD2. There are 16 residues in the CDR3. Trimming took 6 bases from V and 0 from J; bases not matched to a gene: 7. CDR1 is SQVTM, CDR2 ANQGSEA, per germline. CDR3 sequence (DNA): TGCAGCGTAACAGGACTAGCGGCTCCGAACACCGGGGAGCTGTTTTTT. It codes for CSVTGLAAPNTGELFF.

Many counts were recorded for this clonotype. This chain links TRBV29-1 with TRBJ1-2; 9 positions match TRBD1. Germline trimming cut 3 bases from V and 5 bases from J; bases unmatched to any gene: 4. The CDR3 length is 13 residues. Per germline, CDR1 SQVTM and CDR2 ANQGSEA. In DNA, the CDR3 is TGCAGCGTTGACTCAGGGACAGGGTATGGCTACACCTTC. This translates into CSVDSGTGYGYTF.

This clonotype was counted many times. V and J are TRBV2 and TRBJ2-7; possibly TRBD1 or TRBD2 for D (5 bases each). In germline, CDR1 is SNHLY, CDR2 FYNNEI. CDR3 length equals 13 residues. V lost 6 bases to trimming and J lost 2 bases, with 11 bases between them. CDR3 residues: CASRGPEAYEQYV. The CDR3 DNA is TGTGCCAGCAGGGGGCCGGAGGCCTACGAGCAGTACGTC.

The chain joins TRBV20-1 to TRBJ1-4; D remains ambiguous. Germline V CDR1 and CDR2: DFQATT, SNEGSKA (reference sequence). The CDR3 has 14 amino acids. Deletions cut 0 bases from V and 5 bases from J, with 10 bases between. The CDR3 nucleotides are TGCAGTGCTAGAGAGGTGGGGAGGAATGAAAAACTGTTTTTT. This gives the protein CSAREVGRNEKLFF.